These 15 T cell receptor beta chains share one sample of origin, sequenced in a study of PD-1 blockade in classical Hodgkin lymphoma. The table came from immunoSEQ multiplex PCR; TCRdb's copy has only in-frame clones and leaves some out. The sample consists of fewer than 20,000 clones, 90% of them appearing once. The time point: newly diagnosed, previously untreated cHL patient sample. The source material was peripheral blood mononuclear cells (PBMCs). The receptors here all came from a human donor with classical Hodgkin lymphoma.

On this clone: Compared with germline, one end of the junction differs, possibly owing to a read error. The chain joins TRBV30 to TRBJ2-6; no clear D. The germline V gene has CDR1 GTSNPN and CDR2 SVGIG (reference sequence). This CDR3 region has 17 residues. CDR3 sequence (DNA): TGTGCCTGGTGTACGGAGCGTTATAAAAAGTCGGGCCAACGTCCTGATTTC. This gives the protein CAWCTERYKKSGQRPDF.

The CDR3 region has the DNA TGTGCCAGCAGCTTGGGAAGACTAGCGGTCCCAGATACGCAGTATTTT. This encodes CASSLGRLAVPDTQYF. J is TRBJ2-3 and V is TRBV5-4; 9 bases fit TRBD2. CDR1 is SGHNT, CDR2 YYREEE, per germline (reference sequence). CDR3 length: 16 amino acids. Losses at the gene ends were 0 bases for V and 4 bases for J; bases not matched to a gene: 6.

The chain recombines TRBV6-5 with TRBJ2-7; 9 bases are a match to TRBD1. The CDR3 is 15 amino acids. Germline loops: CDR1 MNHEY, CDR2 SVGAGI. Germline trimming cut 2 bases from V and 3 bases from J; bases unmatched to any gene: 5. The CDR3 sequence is CASSYLPDRGYEQYF. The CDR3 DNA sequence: TGTGCCAGCAGTTACCTTCCGGACAGGGGCTACGAGCAGTACTTC.

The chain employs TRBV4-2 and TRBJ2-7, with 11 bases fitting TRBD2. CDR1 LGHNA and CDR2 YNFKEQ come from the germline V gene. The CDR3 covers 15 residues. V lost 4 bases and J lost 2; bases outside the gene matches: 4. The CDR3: CASSPGLAEPYEQYF. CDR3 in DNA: TGTGCCAGCAGCCCGGGACTAGCGGAGCCCTACGAGCAGTACTTC.

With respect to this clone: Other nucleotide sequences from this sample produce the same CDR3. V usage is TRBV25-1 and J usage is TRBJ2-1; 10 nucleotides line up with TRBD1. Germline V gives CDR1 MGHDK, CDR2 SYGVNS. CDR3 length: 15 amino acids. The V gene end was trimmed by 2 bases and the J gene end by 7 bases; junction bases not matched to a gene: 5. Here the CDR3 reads CASSERGTGVNEQFF. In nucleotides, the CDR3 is TGTGCCAGCAGTGAACGGGGGACAGGGGTGAATGAGCAGTTCTTC.

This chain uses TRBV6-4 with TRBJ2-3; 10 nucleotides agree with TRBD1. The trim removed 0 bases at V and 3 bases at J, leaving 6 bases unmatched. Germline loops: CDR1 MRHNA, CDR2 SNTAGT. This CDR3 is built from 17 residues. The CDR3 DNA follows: TGTGCCAGCAGTGACTCCCCGGGGGACAGGGGAACAGATACGCAGTATTTT. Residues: CASSDSPGDRGTDTQYF.

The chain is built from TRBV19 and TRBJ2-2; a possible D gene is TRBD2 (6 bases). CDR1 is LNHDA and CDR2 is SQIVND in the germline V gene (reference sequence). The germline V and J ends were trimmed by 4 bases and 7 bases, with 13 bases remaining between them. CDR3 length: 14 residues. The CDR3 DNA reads TGTGCCAGTAGTACTACCGGAGGGATCGGGGAGCTGTTTTTT. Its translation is CASSTTGGIGELFF.

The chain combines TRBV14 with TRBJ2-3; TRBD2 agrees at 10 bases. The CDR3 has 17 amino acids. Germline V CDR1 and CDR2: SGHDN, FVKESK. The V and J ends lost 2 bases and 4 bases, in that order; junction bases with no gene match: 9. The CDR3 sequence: CASSQRSAGGPSDTQYF. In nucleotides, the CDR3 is TGTGCCAGCAGCCAACGGTCAGCGGGAGGGCCGTCAGATACGCAGTATTTT.

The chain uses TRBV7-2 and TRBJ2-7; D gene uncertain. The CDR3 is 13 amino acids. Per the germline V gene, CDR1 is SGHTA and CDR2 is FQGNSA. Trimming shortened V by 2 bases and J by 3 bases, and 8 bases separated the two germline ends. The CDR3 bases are TGTGCCAGCAGCTTAATCCCAAACTACGAGCAGTACTTC. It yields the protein CASSLIPNYEQYF.

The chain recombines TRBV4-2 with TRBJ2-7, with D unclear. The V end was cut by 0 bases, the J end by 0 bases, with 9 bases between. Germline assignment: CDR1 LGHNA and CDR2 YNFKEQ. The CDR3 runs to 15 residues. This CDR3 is CASSQDGGGSYEQYF. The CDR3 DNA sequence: TGTGCCAGCAGCCAAGATGGTGGCGGCTCCTACGAGCAGTACTTC.

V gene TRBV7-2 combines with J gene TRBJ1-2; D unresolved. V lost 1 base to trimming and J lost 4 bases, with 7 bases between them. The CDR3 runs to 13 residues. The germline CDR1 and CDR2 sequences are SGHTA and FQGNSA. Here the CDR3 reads CASSLGGFYGYTF. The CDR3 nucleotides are TGTGCCAGCAGCTTAGGCGGTTTCTATGGCTACACCTTC.

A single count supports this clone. Here the CDR3 reads CASSSASGRDRGLQFF. CDR3 bases: TGTGCCAGCAGCTCGGCTAGCGGGAGGGACCGGGGGTTACAGTTCTTC. The gene calls are TRBV7-2 and TRBJ2-1; the match to TRBD2 covers 12 bases. This CDR3 has 16 amino acids. V lost 4 bases, J lost 13 bases, and 14 bases stayed unmatched. Germline V gene sequence: CDR1 SGHTA, CDR2 FQGNSA.

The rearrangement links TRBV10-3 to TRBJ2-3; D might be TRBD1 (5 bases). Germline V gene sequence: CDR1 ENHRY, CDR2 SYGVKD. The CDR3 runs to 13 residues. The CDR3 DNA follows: TGTGCGCAGGGTGCTGGTGTCACAGATACGCAGTATTTT. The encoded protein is CAQGAGVTDTQYF.

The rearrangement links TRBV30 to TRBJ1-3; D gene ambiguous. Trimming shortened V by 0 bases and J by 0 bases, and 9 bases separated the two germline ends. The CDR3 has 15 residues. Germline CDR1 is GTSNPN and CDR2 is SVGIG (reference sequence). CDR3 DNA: TGTGCCTGGAGTGTTGGGGTGACCTCTGGAAACACCATATATTTT. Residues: CAWSVGVTSGNTIYF.

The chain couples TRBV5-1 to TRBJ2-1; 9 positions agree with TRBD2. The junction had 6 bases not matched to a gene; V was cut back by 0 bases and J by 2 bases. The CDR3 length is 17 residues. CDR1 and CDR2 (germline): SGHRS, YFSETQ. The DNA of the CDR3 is TGCGCCAGCAGCTTGGGCTCTAGCGGGATCACCTACAATGAGCAGTTCTTC. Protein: CASSLGSSGITYNEQFF.